This TCR beta chain was sequenced in a study of identical twins. Study-level results: Cord blood's abundant beta clonotypes had fewer insertions, unlike memory repertoires. Excess sharing between twins was weaker in beta out-of-frame sequences.

This clonotype was recorded at least ten times. What it binds is not known. The CDR3 spans 14 residues. Trimming removed 5 bases from V and 3 bases from J, with 11 bases in between. MiXCR, applied by TCRdb to the 5' RACE reads, yields one record per CDR3 protein. Of approximately 600,000 distinct CDR3 sequences detected, around 9.6% appear once; the ten largest clones hold under 3%. These data were likewise used in another study, on yellow fever vaccine responses in identical twins.

Sequencing input: PBMCs. The chain recombines TRBV12-3 or TRBV12-4 with TRBJ1-3; D possibly corresponds to TRBD1 (5 bases). This TCR was recovered from a woman aged 18 to 35 in good health. CDR3 loop: CASSPGSGGNTIYF. In DNA, the CDR3 is TGTGCCAGCAGTCCAGGGTCGGGTGGAAACACCATATATTTT.